This record looks at one T cell receptor (beta chain) sequence and its context. This clonotype appeared a few times. The specificity of this receptor is unknown. No base-level quality is on record; no much larger clone is a single base apart. This specimen belongs to a study of T-cell reconstitution after alpha-beta-depleted transplantation in children (dated by TCRdb to about 2016). Study-level background: The study quantitatively tracked T-cell immune reconstitution after TCRalphabeta/CD19-depleted allogeneic hematopoietic cell transplantation in children using TCR repertoire profiling.

Study-level results and caveats: The apparently early recovery of alphabetaT-cell counts about two months after transplant reportedly depended on only several hundred rapidly expanded clones that came from non-depleted graft cells. In some patients, the high TCRbeta diversity seen at day 60 was put down to recipient T cells and intrathymic progenitors that had survived conditioning. Over the following months the frequencies of hyperexpanded clones went down, and after one year T-cell counts and TCRbeta diversity were mostly credited to newly produced T cells.

The meaning of the sample's treatment or condition label: allogeneic hematopoietic cell transplantation with graft depleted of TCRalphabeta T cells and CD19 B cells. TCRalphabeta/CD19-depleted allogeneic hematopoietic cell grafts were given to the transplant recipients, all of whom were children. The library was made by PCR. Data came from an Illumina HiSeq 2500. To normalize quantification of the TCRbeta repertoire, the TCR libraries were built with molecular barcoding that relied on unique molecular identifiers. TCRdb cleaned the public reads at Q25 with fastp, built clones with MiXCR and kept in-frame beta chains. CDR3 protein sequences are deduplicated, and each keeps its most common genes and DNA. Present in this sample are hundreds of thousands of distinct CDR3 sequences, 15% to 20% of which were seen just once. The top ten clones comprise roughly 27% of the sample. The germline V gene gives CDR1 as ENHRY and CDR2 as SYGVKD. The CDR3 spans 19 residues, from the cysteine through the phenylalanine. Here the CDR3 DNA is all that survives: 57 bases in frame from base 1. Relative to germline, V is missing 2 bases and J is missing 2 bases, with 17 bases of the junction outside any gene match.

The clonotype comes from a boy in the first two years of life who had a stem cell transplant for Wiskott-Aldrich syndrome, so the T cells may come from the graft donor. This material consisted of PBMCs, mostly from graft donor cells, taken 360 days after TCRalphabeta/CD19-depleted stem cell transplant. The V gene is TRBV10-3 and the J gene is TRBJ2-5, with 7 bases in between that match TRBD1. The nucleotide sequence is given as TGTGCCATCAGTGAGAGGGGGACAGAAACAGTCTGGGGACAAGAGACCCAGTACTTC. It translates as CAISERGTETVWGQETQYF.